The 7 T cell receptor beta chains presented below share a single source sample, sequenced in a study of control samples from healthy donors and cancer patients. TCRdb's copy holds only in-frame clones and misses some; the assay was immunoSEQ multiplex PCR. The sample records 75,000 to 80,000 clones, around nine tenths being singletons. Sequencing was performed on PBMCs. The source is a woman aged 45-65 years with colorectal cancer.

This chain links TRBV7-9 with TRBJ2-3, with D perhaps matching TRBD2 (5 bases). The CDR3 totals 14 residues. The germline CDR1 and CDR2 sequences are SEHNR and FQNEAQ (reference sequence). The V gene lost 5 bases and the J gene lost 2 bases, with 11 bases spanning the gap. This CDR3 reads CASSLLDFTDTQYF. The DNA for the CDR3 is TGTGCCAGCAGCCTTCTGGACTTCACAGATACGCAGTATTTT.

The V call is TRBV6-6, the J call TRBJ2-2; TRBD2 is a possible D gene (6 bases). This CDR3 comprises 15 residues. Germline V gene data show CDR1 as MNHNY and CDR2 as SVGAGI (reference sequence). V was clipped by 5 bases and J by 3 bases, with 13 bases between them. The CDR3 is CASSHGTGDTGELFF. CDR3 sequence (DNA): TGTGCCAGCAGTCACGGGACGGGGGACACCGGGGAGCTGTTTTTT.

The V and J genes are TRBV7-8 and TRBJ1-6; D is perhaps TRBD1 (6 bases). V was pared by 4 bases and J by 0 bases, with 13 bases between. Germline loops: CDR1 SGHVS, CDR2 FQNEAQ. This CDR3 contains 17 residues. As DNA, the CDR3 is TGTGCCAGCAGCTCCCGGACAGCCAGCTCCTATAATTCACCCCTCCACTTT. Amino acid sequence: CASSSRTASSYNSPLHF.

This sequence joins TRBV19 and TRBJ1-2; the D gene is possibly TRBD1 (6 bases). CDR1 and CDR2 (germline): LNHDA, SQIVND (reference sequence). This CDR3 is 13 amino acids long. The V gene lost 5 bases and the J gene lost 6 bases, with 13 bases spanning the gap. The CDR3 nucleotides read TGTGCCAGTAGTTTACAGGGTTGGCATGGCTACACCTTC. Its protein product is CASSLQGWHGYTF. The full variable domain, in which reference TRBV19 and TRBJ1-2 provide the parts outside the CDR3, is DGGITQSPKYLFRKEGQNVTLSCEQNLNHDAMYWYRQDPGQGLRLIYYSQIVNDFQKGDIAEGYSVSREKKESFPLTVTSAQKNPTAFYLCASSLQGWHGYTFGSGTRLTVV.

DNA of the CDR3: TGTGCCAGCAGTCCCCTCCCACTCTACACCGGGGAGCTGTTTTTT. Its translation: CASSPLPLYTGELFF. The chain uses TRBV2 and TRBJ2-2; D uncertain. The CDR3 length is 15 residues. Germline values: CDR1 SNHLY, CDR2 FYNNEI. Trimming removed 5 bases at V and 3 bases at J, with 13 bases between.

V and J are TRBV7-2 and TRBJ2-5; TRBD1 or TRBD2 may be the D gene (5 bases each). V lost 1 base and J 3 bases, leaving 6 bases between the germline ends. The CDR3 is 13 amino acids. Germline-derived CDR1 and CDR2 are SGHTA and FQGNSA. The CDR3 loop is CASSLVGEETQYF. The CDR3 DNA follows: TGTGCCAGCAGCTTAGTGGGGGAAGAGACCCAGTACTTC. Based on the CDR3 plus reference TRBV7-2 and TRBJ2-5, the full variable domain is GAGVSQSPSNKVTEKGKDVELRCDPISGHTALYWYRQSLGQGLEFLIYFQGNSAPDKSGLPSDRFSAERTGGSVSTLTIQRTQQEDSAVYLCASSLVGEETQYFGPGTRLLVL.

The gene calls are TRBV29-1 and TRBJ1-2, with no clear D. This CDR3 is built from 13 residues. Trimming cost V 3 bases and J 0 bases, with 8 bases left between them. Germline CDR1 and CDR2: SQVTM and ANQGSEA. The CDR3, as DNA: TGCAGCGTTGAGACCAGTACTAACTATGGCTACACCTTC. Translation: CSVETSTNYGYTF.